The present T cell receptor beta chain was sequenced within a study of beta chain features in type 1 diabetes. Expressed TCRB transcripts were sequenced because the isolated RNA had all been reverse transcribed beforehand. Sequencing used immunoSEQ multiplex PCR; TCRdb keeps in-frame clones, though not all of them. Here the sample spans some 180,000 clones, about 13% being singletons. The length of the CDR3 is 17 residues. The germline V gene has CDR1 MDHEN and CDR2 SYDVKM. V lost 4 bases, J lost 8 bases, and 10 bases stayed unmatched. Sequenced input: central memory CD4+ T cells from blood. This TCR came from a woman under 30 in good health. The chain has TRBV28 and TRBJ2-3; 15 nucleotides match TRBD2. CDR3 residues: CASSSNPGLAGGGTQYF. The CDR3 nucleotides read TGTGCCAGCAGTTCTAACCCGGGACTAGCGGGAGGTGGTACGCAGTATTTT.